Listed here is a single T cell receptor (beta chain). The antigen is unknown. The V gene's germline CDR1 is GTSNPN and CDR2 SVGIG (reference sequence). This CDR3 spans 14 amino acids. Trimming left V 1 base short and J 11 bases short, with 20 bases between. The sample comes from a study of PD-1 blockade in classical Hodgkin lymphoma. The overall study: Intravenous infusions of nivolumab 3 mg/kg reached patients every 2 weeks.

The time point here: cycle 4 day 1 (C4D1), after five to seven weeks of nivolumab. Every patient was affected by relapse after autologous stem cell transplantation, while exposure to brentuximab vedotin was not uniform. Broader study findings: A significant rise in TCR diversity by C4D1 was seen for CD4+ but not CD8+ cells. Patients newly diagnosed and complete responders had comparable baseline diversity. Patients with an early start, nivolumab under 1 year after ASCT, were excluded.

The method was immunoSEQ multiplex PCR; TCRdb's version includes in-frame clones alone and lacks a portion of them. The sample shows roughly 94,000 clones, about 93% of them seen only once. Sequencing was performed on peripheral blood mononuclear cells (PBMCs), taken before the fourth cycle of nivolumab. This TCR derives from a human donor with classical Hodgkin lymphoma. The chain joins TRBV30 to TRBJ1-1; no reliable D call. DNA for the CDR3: TGTGCCTGGAGTGGGCCCCGCCAGGTTCTTATGGCTTTCTTT. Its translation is CAWSGPRQVLMAFF.